The rows below give T cell receptor beta chains drawn from one sample of a study of T cell responses to AZD1222 COVID-19 vaccine. The repertoire was sequenced with immunoSEQ multiplex PCR; TCRdb's copy has only in-frame clones and lacks some. The sample consists of about 39,000 clones, 88% of them appearing once. The specimen was peripheral blood, collected 28 days after the second dose of the MenACWY control vaccine. The receptors derive from an adult who received the MenACWY meningococcal vaccine as a control. The CDR3 runs from the conserved cysteine through the conserved F or W. D genes are given only for firm matches. Not every row has a clone size; where given, it reads once, few, many or a size class.

>-|-|TRBV19|TRBJ2-1
TGTGCCAGTAGTATAGGAAGGAACTCCTACAATGAGCAGTTCTTC
CASSIGRNSYNEQFF
>-|-|TRBV6-6|TRBJ2-3
TGTGCCAGCAAGGAGCGGATCACCACAGATACGCAGTATTTT
CASKERITTDTQYF
>-|TRBD1|TRBV4-1|TRBJ2-7
TGCGCCAGCAGCATACCCGGGACAGTGTCCTACGAGCAGTACTTC
CASSIPGTVSYEQYF
>-|TRBD2|TRBV6-5|TRBJ2-1
TGTGCCAGCAGTTACTCGGGTAGCGGGGGAGAGCAGTTCTTC
CASSYSGSGGEQFF
>-|-|TRBV28|TRBJ2-3
TGTGCCAGCAGTTTAAGCTTTACTAGCACAGATACGCAGTATTTT
CASSLSFTSTDTQYF
>-|TRBD2|TRBV15|TRBJ2-1
TGTGCCGCGACCCGGGACTACAACTACAATGAGCAGTTCTTC
CAATRDYNYNEQFF
>once|TRBD1|TRBV5-1|TRBJ2-7
TGCGCCAGCAGCTTGGGGGGACAGGGTACCTACGAGCAGTACTTC
CASSLGGQGTYEQYF
>-|TRBD1|TRBV30|TRBJ2-1
TGTGCCTGGGTTCCAGGGACAGGGGCCAATGAGCAGTTCTTC
CAWVPGTGANEQFF
>once|-|TRBV19|TRBJ2-3
TGTGCCACCTCGGGGTTCGGGGCGGAGGCGCAGTATTTT
CATSGFGAEAQYF
>-|-|TRBV7-9|TRBJ1-5
TGTGCCAGCAGCCCGGCAGGAGGGCACAATCAGCCCCAGCATTTT
CASSPAGGHNQPQHF
>large|TRBD1|TRBV28|TRBJ1-4
TGTGCCAGCAGTTCGGGACAGAAGAATGAAAAACTGTTTTTT
CASSSGQKNEKLFF
>-|-|TRBV19|TRBJ1-1
TGTGCCAGTAGTCACCTGGGCGGGTGGGACACTGAAGCTTTCTTT
CASSHLGGWDTEAFF
>-|-|TRBV3-1/TRBV3-2|TRBJ2-1
TGTGCCAGCAGCCAAGTAGCGCCCGCCTACAATGAGCAGTTCTTC
CASSQVAPAYNEQFF
>-|TRBD2|TRBV30|TRBJ2-1
TGTGCCTGGAGTGTAATTAGCGGGAGGGTGAATGAGCAGTTCTTC
CAWSVISGRVNEQFF
>-|-|TRBV5-1|TRBJ2-5
TGCGCCAGCAGCTTGGGGACAAACCAAGAGACCCAGTACTTC
CASSLGTNQETQYF
>-|TRBD1|TRBV7-9|TRBJ1-2
TGTGCCAGCAGCTTAGAGGCAAGGTCGGGAGGGGGCGAATCCTTC
CASSLEARSGGGESF
>-|-|TRBV24-1|TRBJ2-7
TGTGCCACCAGTGATTTGACCAGACCCTACGAGCAGTACTTC
CATSDLTRPYEQYF
>-|TRBD2|TRBV19|TRBJ2-5
TGTGCCAGTAGTATGGGGCCAGCGGGGCGGGAGACCCAGTACTTC
CASSMGPAGRETQYF
>few|TRBD1|TRBV2|TRBJ1-3
TGTGCCAGCAGATCTCCAGGGGGTTCTGGAAACACCATATATTTT
CASRSPGGSGNTIYF
>-|-|TRBV4-2|TRBJ1-3
TGTGCCAGCAGCCAAGCATGGGGGGGAGTGGGCTCTGGAAACACCATATATTTT
CASSQAWGGVGSGNTIYF
>once|-|TRBV10-1|TRBJ2-2
TGCGCCAGCAGTGAGTCCGACCACCTTGTGTCAAGCACCGGGGAGCTGTTTTTT
CASSESDHLVSSTGELFF
>-|-|TRBV27|TRBJ1-1
TGTGCCAGCAGTTTAGAACACCCGAACACTGAAGCTTTCTTT
CASSLEHPNTEAFF
>-|TRBD2|TRBV27|TRBJ2-3
TGTGCCAGCAGTGAAAGACTAGCGGGGTCGCGGGATACGCAGTATTTT
CASSERLAGSRDTQYF
>-|-|TRBV5-4|TRBJ1-1
TGTGCCAGCAGCTTGGGGGCAGGGCGCACTGAAGCTTTCTTT
CASSLGAGRTEAFF
>once|TRBD1|TRBV19|TRBJ2-1
TGTGCCAGTACTCGGACAGGGGAGACTAGTGCTCACAATGAGCAGTTCTTC
CASTRTGETSAHNEQFF
>-|TRBD1|TRBV5-4|TRBJ2-1
TGTGCCAGCAGCTCGAACAGGGGGTTATCCTACAATGAGCAGTTCTTC
CASSSNRGLSYNEQFF
>-|TRBD2|TRBV7-9|TRBJ2-3
TGTGCCAGCAGCTGGGCAGACATAGCGGGAGGGGGAGATACGCAGTATTTT
CASSWADIAGGGDTQYF
>-|TRBD2|TRBV5-1|TRBJ2-7
TGCGCCAGCAGCCCGGTTAGGCGGGAGGGCCGGCAGTACTTC
CASSPVRREGRQYF
>-|TRBD2|TRBV19|TRBJ2-1
TGTGCCAGTAATATGAACGGGGCTAGCGGATTTAGCGATGAGCAGTTCTTC
CASNMNGASGFSDEQFF
>-|-|TRBV30|TRBJ2-7
TGTGCCTGGGGCCGGGACACTTACTACGAGCAGTACTTC
CAWGRDTYYEQYF
>-|TRBD2|TRBV2|TRBJ2-7
TGTGCCAGCAGTGGACTAGCGGTCCACTACGAGCAGTACTTC
CASSGLAVHYEQYF
>-|-|TRBV28|TRBJ2-7
TGTGCCAGCAGGCCAGCGGCAGCGGGCGTCTACGAGCAGTACTTC
CASRPAAAGVYEQYF
>few|TRBD2|TRBV5-1|TRBJ2-3
TGCGCCAGCAGCTTGGACGGGACTAGCGGGTTAAATACGCAGTATTTT
CASSLDGTSGLNTQYF
>-|-|TRBV10-2|TRBJ2-4
TGCGCCAGCGGCGGACATATCCCGGGGGAAAACATTCAGTACTTC
CASGGHIPGENIQYF
>-|TRBD1|TRBV3-1/TRBV3-2|TRBJ1-4
TGTGCCAGCAGCCAGCATGGACAGGGTGGGGAAAAACTGTTTTTT
CASSQHGQGGEKLFF
>few|TRBD2|TRBV7-9|TRBJ2-3
TGTGCCAGCAGTTGGGGACTAGCGGGAATCACAGATACGCAGTATTTT
CASSWGLAGITDTQYF
>-|-|TRBV2|TRBJ1-5
TGTGCCAGCAGTGAAGAAGGATTCGGTCAGCCCCAGCATTTT
CASSEEGFGQPQHF
>-|TRBD2|TRBV24-1|TRBJ2-1
TGTGCCACCAGTCCTAGCGGGAGATGGGATGAGCAGTTCTTC
CATSPSGRWDEQFF
>-|-|TRBV5-4|TRBJ1-2
TGTGCCAGCAGCTTGGGGGCGTTTACAGGGCCTATCTATGGCTACACCTTC
CASSLGAFTGPIYGYTF
>-|-|TRBV10-2|TRBJ1-4
TGCGCCAGCAGGAACCCGCCAGGGGCCGATGAAAAACTGTTTTTT
CASRNPPGADEKLFF
>-|-|TRBV27|TRBJ2-2
TGTGCCAGCAGTTTAAGACTAGTAGGCGGGGAGCTGTTTTTT
CASSLRLVGGELFF
>-|-|TRBV7-6|TRBJ2-3
TGTGCCAGCAGCTTAGAGGAGTGGATAGGCACAGATACGCAGTATTTT
CASSLEEWIGTDTQYF
>-|TRBD2|TRBV5-1|TRBJ2-1
TGCGCCAGCAGCTTGCGATTCGGCGGGAGGGTTCAGAGGGATGAGCAGTTCTTC
CASSLRFGGRVQRDEQFF
>-|-|TRBV11-2|TRBJ2-2
TGTGCCAGCAGCTTAGGCAGGGTCCCCGGGGAGCTGTTTTTT
CASSLGRVPGELFF
>once|-|TRBV19|TRBJ1-4
TGTGCCAGTAGTACGGGAGCCACTAATGAAAAACTGTTTTTT
CASSTGATNEKLFF
>-|TRBD2|TRBV28|TRBJ2-2
TGTGCCAGCAGCGGAGGACTAGGGATTACCGGGGAGCTGTTTTTT
CASSGGLGITGELFF
>-|-|TRBV29-1|TRBJ1-3
TGCAGCGCCGGGGAACGCTCCGGAAACACCATATATTTT
CSAGERSGNTIYF
>-|TRBD1|TRBV19|TRBJ2-6
TGTGCCAGTAGAAACCGGGACAGGGGGCGGTCCTCTGGGGCCAACGTCCTGACTTTC
CASRNRDRGRSSGANVLTF
>-|-|TRBV13|TRBJ1-6
TGTGCCAGCAGCTCTGGGGGGGGCTCTCAATCGTCACCCCTCCACTTT
CASSSGGGSQSSPLHF
>few|-|TRBV30|TRBJ1-2
TGTGCCTGGAGTGTAGAACTTTATGGCTACACCTTC
CAWSVELYGYTF